The 21 T cell receptor beta chains reported below all come from one sample, sequenced in a study of cytomegalovirus exposure and HLA in healthy donors. The PCR was carried out with 60 Vbeta primers and 13 Jbeta primers. Only in-frame clones appear in the TCRdb table, and some are missing; sequencing was by immunoSEQ multiplex PCR. The table includes roughly 110,000 clones, roughly 75% detected once. Sequencing was performed on PBMCs. Receptors were obtained from a man aged 35 to 55 in good health and CMV-seronegative.

The chain carries TRBV7-8 and TRBJ1-2; TRBD1 aligns across 9 bases. The trim removed 4 bases at V and 4 bases at J, leaving 7 bases unmatched. The length of the CDR3 is 15 residues. The germline V gene has CDR1 SGHVS and CDR2 FQNEAQ. In DNA, the CDR3 is TGTGCCAGCAGCTCGGGACAGGGTAAACTCTATGGCTACACCTTC. The encoded protein is CASSSGQGKLYGYTF.

V usage is TRBV29-1 and J usage is TRBJ1-1, with D uncertain. V was trimmed by 3 bases and J by 5 bases, leaving 22 bases between them. CDR1 is SQVTM and CDR2 is ANQGSEA in the germline V gene. The CDR3 spans 16 residues. The CDR3 is CSVDANPSVEGTEAFF. CDR3 DNA sequence: TGCAGCGTTGATGCGAACCCGTCAGTGGAGGGAACTGAAGCTTTCTTT.

This clone showed up just a few times. The gene calls are TRBV14 and TRBJ1-4; D not resolved. Trimming pared 4 bases from V and 2 bases from J, leaving 14 bases between. The CDR3 has 16 residues. Germline-derived CDR1 and CDR2 are SGHDN and FVKESK. The DNA for the CDR3 is TGTGCCAGCAGCCGCTCCGGCGGTGCGACTAATGAAAAACTGTTTTTT. Amino acids: CASSRSGGATNEKLFF.

This clone was picked up a small number of times. This chain links TRBV7-9 with TRBJ2-3, with 7 bases identical to TRBD1. Germline CDR1 SEHNR, CDR2 FQNEAQ (reference sequence). The CDR3 loop spans 14 amino acids. With V trimmed by 5 bases and J by 1 base, 3 bases remained unmatched. CDR3 protein: CASSQTGGTDTQYF. DNA for the CDR3: TGTGCCAGCAGCCAAACAGGGGGCACAGATACGCAGTATTTT.

The table lists this clone with a few counts. The chain recombines TRBV19 with TRBJ2-6, with 9 nucleotides matching TRBD2. The germline V gene has CDR1 LNHDA and CDR2 SQIVND (reference sequence). This CDR3 is 17 amino acids long. V was clipped by 4 bases and J by 4 bases; unmatched bases: 8. The CDR3 DNA follows: TGTGCCAGTAGTAGGTCCAGCGGGGGGTACGGGGCCAACGTCCTGACTTTC. Translating it yields CASSRSSGGYGANVLTF.

The genes are TRBV2 and TRBJ2-1; 10 positions match TRBD1. CDR3 length: 15 amino acids. Germline CDR1 SNHLY, CDR2 FYNNEI. The ends lost 5 bases at V and 7 bases at J; junction bases unmatched: 8. As DNA, the CDR3 is TGTGCCAGCAGTCTGGACAGGGGGAGCGGGAATGAGCAGTTCTTC. Translating gives CASSLDRGSGNEQFF.

This chain connects TRBV7-9 to TRBJ2-2; TRBD1 is a possible D gene (5 bases). Germline CDR1 is SEHNR and CDR2 is FQNEAQ (reference sequence). V lost 8 bases and J 2 bases, leaving 18 bases between the germline ends. CDR3 length: 16 amino acids. The CDR3: CASFHGAGLNTGELFF. CDR3 sequence (DNA): TGTGCCAGCTTCCATGGGGCAGGGCTAAACACCGGGGAGCTGTTTTTT. Filled out from reference TRBV7-9 and TRBJ2-2, the complete variable domain reads DTGVSQNPRHKITKRGQNVTFRCDPISEHNRLYWYRQTLGQGPEFLTYFQNEAQLEKSRLLSDRFSAERPKGSFSTLEIQRTEQGDSAMYLCASFHGAGLNTGELFFGEGSRLTVL.

DNA for the CDR3: TGTGCCAGCAGCCCGAGGACAGGGGGCCACACTGAAGCTTTCTTT. Amino acid sequence: CASSPRTGGHTEAFF. V is TRBV9 and J is TRBJ1-1; 11 bases are shared with TRBD1. The junction had 5 bases not matched to a gene; V was cut back by 4 bases and J by 3 bases. The CDR3 has 15 residues. The germline V gene encodes CDR1 SGDLS and CDR2 YYNGEE.

J is TRBJ1-2 and V is TRBV29-1; TRBD1 agrees at 8 bases. V shed 7 bases, J shed 6 bases, and the junction held 10 bases outside the gene matches. Germline V lookup: CDR1 SQVTM, CDR2 ANQGSEA. The CDR3 loop spans 13 amino acids. The CDR3 spells CSASHGQGDGYTF. CDR3 bases: TGCAGCGCCTCACACGGACAGGGTGATGGCTACACCTTC.

The chain employs TRBV19 and TRBJ1-2; the match to TRBD1 covers 12 bases. V was clipped by 4 bases and J by 7 bases; unmatched bases: 10. The CDR3 extends over 16 amino acids. CDR1 and CDR2 from the germline V gene are LNHDA and SQIVND (reference sequence). CDR3 region: CASSKTRGQGASGYTF. The CDR3 nucleotides read TGTGCCAGTAGTAAAACCCGGGGACAGGGGGCTTCTGGCTACACCTTC. Full variable domain (outside the CDR3, taken from reference TRBV19 and TRBJ1-2): DGGITQSPKYLFRKEGQNVTLSCEQNLNHDAMYWYRQDPGQGLRLIYYSQIVNDFQKGDIAEGYSVSREKKESFPLTVTSAQKNPTAFYLCASSKTRGQGASGYTFGSGTRLTVV.

This clone occurred once. The genes are TRBV11-2 and TRBJ2-6; D gene ambiguous. This CDR3 spans 15 amino acids. Germline CDR1 reads SGHAT; CDR2 reads FQNNGV. Trimming took off 5 bases at V and 0 bases at J, with 8 bases between the two ends. CDR3 region: CASSPFGSGANVLTF. Here the CDR3 DNA reads TGTGCCAGCAGCCCCTTCGGCTCTGGGGCCAACGTCCTGACTTTC.

The chain has TRBV9 and TRBJ2-2; 14 positions agree with TRBD2. Per the germline V gene, CDR1 is SGDLS and CDR2 is YYNGEE. V was clipped by 4 bases and J by 2 bases; unmatched bases: 7. CDR3 size: 18 residues. The CDR3 here is CASSKGLAGARNTGELFF. The CDR3 coding sequence is TGTGCCAGCAGCAAGGGACTAGCGGGGGCCAGAAACACCGGGGAGCTGTTTTTT.

The J gene is TRBJ2-7, the V gene TRBV7-2; 13 bases align to TRBD2. Germline lookup yields CDR1 SGHTA and CDR2 FQGNSA. The CDR3 has 16 residues. Trimming took 5 bases from V and 6 from J; bases not matched to a gene: 10. CDR3 sequence reads: CASSQSTSGGAGEQYF. The DNA of the CDR3 is TGTGCCAGCAGCCAAAGTACTAGCGGGGGGGCTGGCGAGCAGTACTTC. Full variable domain (remainder filled in from reference TRBV7-2 and TRBJ2-7): GAGVSQSPSNKVTEKGKDVELRCDPISGHTALYWYRQSLGQGLEFLIYFQGNSAPDKSGLPSDRFSAERTGGSVSTLTIQRTQQEDSAVYLCASSQSTSGGAGEQYFGPGTRLTVT.

The DNA for the CDR3 is TGTGCCAGCAGTTACACCAGGACAGAAAACACCATATATTTT. This sequence encodes CASSYTRTENTIYF. This sequence joins TRBV6-8 and TRBJ1-3; maybe TRBD1 (6 bases). Trimming took off 2 bases at V and 6 bases at J, with 11 bases between the two ends. The CDR3 loop spans 14 amino acids. In germline, CDR1 is MNHGY, CDR2 SAAAGT.

The genes are TRBV7-9 and TRBJ1-2; TRBD1 is a possible D gene (6 bases). The germline CDR1 and CDR2 sequences are SEHNR and FQNEAQ (reference sequence). V lost 5 bases and J lost 3, with 13 bases in between. The CDR3 has 14 residues. CDR3 in DNA: TGTGCCAGCAGCCCGCCCCGGACAGACTATGGCTACACCTTC. Translating it yields CASSPPRTDYGYTF.

This clone appeared a few times. The chain joins TRBV5-1 to TRBJ1-1; 8 nucleotides line up with TRBD1. The germline V gene has CDR1 SGHRS and CDR2 YFSETQ. V dropped 0 bases and J dropped 6; count of bases not matched to a gene: 7. This CDR3 contains 15 residues. CDR3 residues: CASSLAAGGLAEAFF. CDR3 in DNA: TGCGCCAGCAGCTTGGCGGCAGGGGGCTTGGCTGAAGCTTTCTTT.

The chain links TRBV7-9 to TRBJ1-3; 8 bases are a match to TRBD1. CDR3 length equals 15 residues. J was trimmed by 0 bases and V by 5 bases; bases with no gene match: 3. The germline V gene has CDR1 SEHNR and CDR2 FQNEAQ (reference sequence). The CDR3 is CASSNTGGSGNTIYF. The CDR3 nucleotides read TGTGCCAGCAGCAACACAGGGGGCTCTGGAAACACCATATATTTT.

This clone was recorded once. This rearrangement joins TRBV4-1 to TRBJ1-3, with D maybe TRBD1 (6 bases). The V gene lost 3 bases and the J gene lost 1 base, with 13 bases spanning the gap. The CDR3 runs 16 residues. Germline CDR1 reads MGHRA; CDR2 reads YSYEKL. The CDR3 region is CASSHRTGQSGNTIYF. The CDR3 DNA reads as TGCGCCAGCAGCCACCGCACTGGACAGTCTGGAAACACCATATATTTT.

With regard to this clone: The junction differs from germline at one of its ends, possibly a read error. The V and J genes are TRBV4-1 and TRBJ1-2; a possible D gene is TRBD1 (6 bases). The CDR3 has 12 amino acids. The germline V gene encodes CDR1 MGHRA and CDR2 YSYEKL. CDR3 bases: TGCACCAGCAGCCGCAGGGGTGAGGGCTACACCTTC. Encoded protein: CTSSRRGEGYTF.

The V and J genes are TRBV11-3 and TRBJ1-2; 10 bases align to TRBD1. The J segment lost 7 bases and the V segment lost 0 bases, leaving 8 bases of the junction unmatched. The CDR3 extends over 16 amino acids. Germline V CDR1 and CDR2: SGHNT, YENEEA. CDR3 in DNA: TGTGCCAGCAGCTTAGATAGACCGACAGGGGGCATTGGCTACACCTTC. Translating it yields CASSLDRPTGGIGYTF.

CDR3 in amino acids: CASSHAGDQETQYF. CDR3 in DNA: TGTGCCAGCAGCCACGCGGGGGATCAAGAGACCCAGTACTTC. V gene TRBV6-6 combines with J gene TRBJ2-5, with TRBD2 identical over 7 bases. Trimming removed 6 bases from V and 2 bases from J; junction bases left unmatched: 6. From germline, CDR1 is MNHNY and CDR2 SVGAGI (reference sequence). CDR3 length equals 14 residues.